The 20 T cell receptor beta chains given below trace back to one sample, sequenced in a study of T cell responses to AZD1222 COVID-19 vaccine. TCRdb's copy holds only in-frame clones and misses some; the assay was immunoSEQ multiplex PCR. The sample lists 85,000 to 110,000 clones, 75% to 90% occurring once. Specimen: peripheral blood, collected on day 0 of AZD1222 vaccination. All receptors derive from an adult in good health.

This clone was seen more than once but under ten times. This chain uses TRBV7-2 with TRBJ2-3; a possible D gene is TRBD1 (6 bases). The V end was cut by 5 bases, the J end by 2 bases, with 17 bases between. This CDR3 has 16 amino acids. In germline, CDR1 is SGHTA, CDR2 FQGNSA. The CDR3 here is CASSPTGTSTTDTQYF. CDR3 bases: TGTGCCAGCAGCCCAACCGGGACATCAACCACAGATACGCAGTATTTT.

The V and J genes are TRBV7-3 and TRBJ2-2, with TRBD1 identical over 9 bases. Germline trimming cut 5 bases from V and 4 bases from J; bases unmatched to any gene: 11. The germline CDR1 and CDR2 sequences are SGHTA and FQGTGA. The CDR3 has 17 amino acids. CDR3 in amino acids: CASSPRQGVSSTGELFF. CDR3 bases: TGTGCCAGCAGCCCAAGACAGGGGGTGTCGAGCACCGGGGAGCTGTTTTTT.

J is TRBJ1-3 and V is TRBV4-3; tentatively, D is TRBD1 (5 bases). Germline V lookup: CDR1 LGHNA, CDR2 YSLEER. The CDR3 is 17 amino acids. Trimming pared 6 bases from V and 0 bases from J, leaving 18 bases between. CDR3: CASSLDGLGDSGNTIYF. CDR3 coding DNA: TGCGCCAGCAGTCTAGACGGACTAGGGGACTCTGGAAACACCATATATTTT.

This rearrangement joins TRBV5-4 to TRBJ2-2; 8 nucleotides match TRBD1. The CDR3 runs 16 residues. The V gene end was trimmed by 2 bases and the J gene end by 0 bases; junction bases not matched to a gene: 3. In germline, CDR1 is SGHNT, CDR2 YYREEE (reference sequence). CDR3 DNA sequence: TGTGCCAGCAGCTTCGGACAGGGCGCGAACACCGGGGAGCTGTTTTTT. Translation: CASSFGQGANTGELFF.

The CDR3 DNA sequence: TGTGCCAGTAGTATATCCAACCTAAATTCACCCCTCCACTTT. Translating gives CASSISNLNSPLHF. V and J are TRBV19 and TRBJ1-6; D remains unclear. V lost 2 bases and J 7 bases, leaving 9 bases between the germline ends. The germline V gene has CDR1 LNHDA and CDR2 SQIVND (reference sequence). The CDR3 sequence is 14 residues long.

The V gene is TRBV5-1, the J gene TRBJ1-1, with a weak D call TRBD1 (5 bases). CDR1 and CDR2 from the germline V gene are SGHRS and YFSETQ. CDR3 length equals 14 residues. V was trimmed by 4 bases and J by 3 bases, leaving 13 bases between them. CDR3 coding DNA: TGCGCCAGCAGCCCGCAGGGAGGGGACACTGAAGCTTTCTTT. Translated: CASSPQGGDTEAFF. The full variable domain, completed using reference TRBV5-1 and TRBJ1-1, is KAGVTQTPRYLIKTRGQQVTLSCSPISGHRSVSWYQQTPGQGLQFLFEYFSETQRNKGNFPGRFSGRQFSNSRSEMNVSTLELGDSALYLCASSPQGGDTEAFFGQGTRLTVV.

V is TRBV6-2 or TRBV6-3 and J is TRBJ2-7; 9 bases agree with TRBD2. Trimming took 2 bases from V and 1 from J; bases not matched to a gene: 12. Germline V gene lookup returns CDR1 MNHEY and CDR2 SVGEGT. This CDR3 contains 18 residues. The CDR3 nucleotides are TGTGCCAGCAGTTACGAAACGTTTGTACTAGCGGGTTCCTACGAGCAGTACTTC. Residues: CASSYETFVLAGSYEQYF.

A single count supports this clone. The gene calls are TRBV27 and TRBJ2-7; tentatively, D is TRBD2 (6 bases). Germline V CDR1 and CDR2: MNHEY, SMNVEV (reference sequence). The length of the CDR3 is 13 residues. The ends were cut back, 7 bases at V and 4 bases at J, with 14 bases in the middle. This CDR3 reads CASTPGLPYEQYF. As DNA, the CDR3 is TGTGCCAGCACGCCGGGACTCCCGTACGAGCAGTACTTC.

This clone has more than one count but fewer than ten. The chain combines TRBV5-1 with TRBJ2-5, with TRBD2 as a possible D gene (6 bases). Trimming took off 5 bases at V and 5 bases at J, with 13 bases between the two ends. CDR3 size: 13 residues. Germline-derived CDR1 and CDR2 are SGHRS and YFSETQ. The CDR3 here is CASSGGGGETQYF. CDR3 DNA: TGCGCCAGCAGTGGGGGAGGCGGGGAGACCCAGTACTTC.

This chain links TRBV28 with TRBJ1-2; TRBD1 matches at 7 bases. V shed 3 bases and J 0 bases; nucleotides not matched to a gene: 4. CDR1 and CDR2 from the germline V gene are MDHEN and SYDVKM. The length of the CDR3 is 15 residues. The chain's CDR3 is CASSLGTVANYGYTF. CDR3 bases: TGTGCCAGCAGTTTGGGGACAGTCGCTAACTATGGCTACACCTTC.

The J gene is TRBJ2-7, the V gene TRBV28; TRBD1 matches 8 bases. Losses at the gene ends were 7 bases for V and 1 base for J; bases not matched to a gene: 3. The CDR3 contains 13 residues. Germline CDR1 is MDHEN and CDR2 is SYDVKM. CDR3 in DNA: TGTGCCAGCATACAGGGGGGATCCTACGAGCAGTACTTC. This translates into CASIQGGSYEQYF.

The V call is TRBV19, the J call TRBJ1-2; 9 bases match TRBD1. Germline CDR1 is LNHDA and CDR2 is SQIVND (reference sequence). The V segment lost 5 bases and the J segment 2 bases; nucleotides outside the gene matches: 3. The CDR3 extends over 14 amino acids. CDR3 sequence: CASSPGQGNYGYTF. Written as DNA, the CDR3 is TGTGCCAGTAGTCCTGGACAGGGGAACTATGGCTACACCTTC. Complete variable domain (other parts from reference TRBV19 and TRBJ1-2): DGGITQSPKYLFRKEGQNVTLSCEQNLNHDAMYWYRQDPGQGLRLIYYSQIVNDFQKGDIAEGYSVSREKKESFPLTVTSAQKNPTAFYLCASSPGQGNYGYTFGSGTRLTVV.

The V call is TRBV28, the J call TRBJ1-5, with TRBD1 matching 7 bases. The CDR3 runs to 15 residues. Germline CDR1 and CDR2: MDHEN and SYDVKM. J was trimmed by 3 bases and V by 3 bases; bases with no gene match: 5. The CDR3 loop is CASSFSTGNNQPQHF. The CDR3 DNA follows: TGTGCCAGCAGTTTCTCGACAGGGAACAATCAGCCCCAGCATTTT.

The V gene is TRBV5-8, the J gene TRBJ1-4; tentatively, D is TRBD1 (6 bases). The V and J ends lost 4 bases and 0 bases respectively, with 13 bases between them. The CDR3 is 16 residues long. Looked up from germline, CDR1 is SGHTS and CDR2 is YDEGEE. The CDR3 DNA follows: TGTGCCAGCAGCCCAAGACAGGCCTCAACTAATGAAAAACTGTTTTTT. It translates to CASSPRQASTNEKLFF.

This clone was found once. The chain has TRBV6-2 or TRBV6-3 and TRBJ2-6; 7 bases line up with TRBD1. The CDR3 has 15 amino acids. Germline V CDR1 and CDR2: MNHEY, SVGEGT. The J segment lost 2 bases and the V segment lost 6 bases, leaving 4 bases of the junction unmatched. CDR3: CASSLTGAGANVLTF. CDR3 DNA: TGTGCCAGCAGCCTAACAGGGGCTGGGGCCAACGTCCTGACTTTC.

The V and J genes are TRBV5-1 and TRBJ2-1, with D possibly matching TRBD1 (6 bases). Trimming took 2 bases from V and 2 from J, leaving 8 bases between them. This CDR3 comprises 14 residues. Germline values: CDR1 SGHRS, CDR2 YFSETQ. In DNA form, the CDR3 reads TGCGCCAGCAGCTTCGGGGACACCTACAATGAGCAGTTCTTC. This codes for CASSFGDTYNEQFF.

This clone occurred a few times. This chain uses TRBV5-4 with TRBJ2-7; 9 bases align to TRBD1. CDR3 size: 13 residues. Germline loops: CDR1 SGHNT, CDR2 YYREEE (reference sequence). Unmatched junction bases numbered 5, after V lost 1 base and J lost 9 bases. The CDR3 bases are TGTGCCAGCAGCTTGTGGACAGGGGCTGGGCAGTACTTC. It specifies CASSLWTGAGQYF. Full variable domain (rest looked up from reference TRBV5-4 and TRBJ2-7): ETGVTQSPTHLIKTRGQQVTLRCSSQSGHNTVSWYQQALGQGPQFIFQYYREEENGRGNFPPRFSGLQFPNYSSELNVNALELDDSALYLCASSLWTGAGQYFGPGTRLTVT.

A note on this clone: This sample also contains other DNA sequences that code for the same CDR3. The chain has TRBV7-9 and TRBJ1-2, with D unclear. The germline V gene encodes CDR1 SEHNR and CDR2 FQNEAQ (reference sequence). Trimming took 1 base from V and 3 from J, leaving 3 bases between them. This CDR3 region has 12 residues. Written as DNA, the CDR3 is TGTGCCAGCAGCTTAGGGGACTATGGCTACACCTTC. It is translated as CASSLGDYGYTF.

V is TRBV21-1 and J is TRBJ1-5; the tabulated D call, TRBD1, remains unverified against the DNA. TRBV21-1 is shown as a pseudogene. The CDR3 has 17 residues. The CDR3 region has the DNA TGTGCCAGCAGGCCCGGGACAGAAGAACGACAGAATCAGCCCCAGCATTTT. This translates into CASRPGTEERQNQPQHF.

V gene TRBV7-2 combines with J gene TRBJ2-7; 8 bases align to TRBD2. This CDR3 comprises 16 residues. Germline V gene sequence: CDR1 SGHTA, CDR2 FQGNSA. The V segment lost 1 base and the J segment 9 bases; nucleotides outside the gene matches: 14. CDR3 in DNA: TGTGCCAGCAGCTTAGTAGCTGTAGCGGGGTCACTCGGGCAGTACTTC. It specifies CASSLVAVAGSLGQYF.